Presented here are 24 T cell receptor beta chains from one specimen sequenced in a study of CD8+ T cells in alopecia areata. Once RNA had been extracted, it was reverse transcribed into cDNA to act as the sequencing template. Clones were sequenced by immunoSEQ multiplex PCR, and TCRdb holds only the in-frame ones, with some missing. The profile covers around 110,000 clones, none occurring a single time. The sample comprised lesional skin. The receptors shown here come from a C3H/HeJ mouse with alopecia areata. The MHC haplotype of this mouse line is H2-k.

There are many counts of this clone. Mouse gene names and germline throughout. The CDR3: CTCSSGGGNTGQLYF. The sequenced CDR3 bases are TGCACCTGCAGTTCTGGGGGGGGAAACACCGGG. The V call is TRBV1, the J call TRBJ2-2; 9 bases line up with TRBD2. The observed sequence ends 4 residues before the CDR3 terminus, with the missing tail filled in from the germline J gene. The germline gives CDR1 NSQYPW, CDR2 LRSPGD (reference sequence). This CDR3 is 15 amino acids long. V shed 5 bases and J 1 base; nucleotides not matched to a gene: 2. The entire variable domain, with the rest obtained from reference TRBV1 and TRBJ2-2, is as follows: VTLLEQNPRWRLVPRGQAVNLRCILKNSQYPWMSWYQQDLQKQLQWLFTLRSPGDKEVKSLPGADYLATRVTDTELRLQVANMSQGRTLYCTCSSGGGNTGQLYFGEGSKLTVL.

As concerns this clone: Gene names are the mouse ones. The read gets to within 4 residues of the CDR3 end, and the germline J gene fills in the rest. The genes are TRBV13-3 and TRBJ2-1, with 10 bases fitting TRBD1. V lost 5 bases and J lost 4; bases outside the gene matches: 6. Germline CDR1 NNHDY, CDR2 SYVADS. This CDR3 is built from 15 residues. CDR3 sequence reads: CASRKEGQGYAEQFF. The CDR3 DNA, read in part, is TGTGCCAGCAGGAAGGAGGGACAGGGGTATGCT.

Comment on this clone: Gene names and germline refer to mouse. The read stops 4 residues short of the end of the CDR3; the missing end is completed from the germline J gene. The V gene is TRBV31, the J gene TRBJ1-1; D possibly corresponds to TRBD1 (6 bases). CDR1 and CDR2 (germline): GKSSPN, SITVG. This CDR3 is 14 amino acids long. V was shortened by 0 bases and J by 3 bases, with 11 bases between the two germline ends. CDR3 residues: CAWSLGGRYTEVFF. CDR3 DNA, as far as it was read: TGTGCCTGGAGTCTGGGGGGGCGCTACACA.

This clone has more than one count but fewer than ten. Genes and germline come from the mouse. The sequenced fragment ends 4 residues before the CDR3 boundary, so the rest is inferred from the germline J gene. This CDR3 is also generated by other DNA sequences in the sample. V and J are TRBV13-2 and TRBJ2-1; TRBD2 aligns across 7 bases. The CDR3 contains 15 residues. With V trimmed by 0 bases and J by 4 bases, 4 bases remained unmatched. CDR1 and CDR2 (germline): NNHNN, SYGAGS (reference sequence). CDR3 bases read: TGTGCCAGCGGTGATGCACCTGGGGGATATGCT. This sequence encodes CASGDAPGGYA. From start to end, the CDR3 is CASGDAPGGYAEQFF.

On this clone: Mouse names are used for the genes. The read ends 4 residues early relative to the CDR3; the germline J gene fills the gap. This rearrangement joins TRBV31 to TRBJ2-1; 9 nucleotides align to TRBD2. The germline V gene has CDR1 GKSSPN and CDR2 SITVG. Unmatched junction bases numbered 2, after V lost 0 bases and J lost 5 bases. CDR3 size: 14 residues. Partial CDR3 DNA: TGTGCCTGGAGTCTAAACTGGGGGGATGCT. Translating it yields CAWSLNWGDA. The CDR3 as a whole reads CAWSLNWGDAEQFF. The complete variable domain, with remaining parts taken from reference TRBV31 and TRBJ2-1, reads AQTIHQWPVAEIKAVGSPLSLGCTIKGKSSPNLYWYWQATGGTLQQLFYSITVGQVESVVQLNLSASRPKDDQFILSTEKLLLSHSGFYLCAWSLNWGDAEQFFGPGTRLTVL.

A word on this clone: Mouse names are used for the genes. The read ends 4 residues before the CDR3 terminus; that terminus is restored from the germline J gene. The V gene is TRBV19, the J gene TRBJ1-4; 12 bases match TRBD1. Germline V CDR1 and CDR2: FNHDT, SITEND (reference sequence). CDR3 length: 14 amino acids. CDR3 region: CASTGTGGSERLFF. Incomplete CDR3 DNA: TGTGCCAGCACCGGGACAGGGGGCTCCGAA.

There are a few counts of this clone. Mouse gene names and germline throughout. Read sequence stops 4 residues before the CDR3 end, and the germline J gene provides the missing end. This chain joins TRBV1 and TRBJ2-4, with D maybe TRBD2 (6 bases). Germline loops: CDR1 NSQYPW, CDR2 LRSPGD (reference sequence). The CDR3 is 16 residues long. The ends were cut back, 1 base at V and 0 bases at J, with 11 bases in the middle. The CDR3: CTCSAGEGTSQNTLYF. The CDR3 DNA, read in part, is TGCACCTGCAGTGCAGGGGAAGGGACTAGTCAAAAC.

As concerns this clone: Gene names denote mouse genes. Read data end 4 residues before the CDR3 end; the end is taken from the germline J gene. J is TRBJ1-2 and V is TRBV13-3, with a tentative D call TRBD1 (5 bases). The V and J ends lost 5 bases and 0 bases respectively, with 11 bases between them. Germline V CDR1 and CDR2: NNHDY, SYVADS. The CDR3 extends over 14 amino acids. The CDR3 bases that were read are TGTGCCAGCAGCAGGACAAAAGCAAACTCC. This gives the protein CASSRTKANS. The whole CDR3 sequence is CASSRTKANSDYTF.

In its sample, this clone was seen a few times. Gene names follow the mouse nomenclature. The observed sequence ends 4 residues before the CDR3 terminus, with the missing tail filled in from the germline J gene. The sample contains more than one DNA sequence encoding this CDR3. The V gene is TRBV13-2, the J gene TRBJ1-1; 8 bases map to TRBD1. V shed 5 bases, J shed 1 base, and the junction held 1 base outside the gene matches. The germline V gene has CDR1 NNHNN and CDR2 SYGAGS (reference sequence). This CDR3 spans 13 amino acids. CDR3 loop: CASGGTGNTEVFF. CDR3 bases read: TGTGCCAGCGGGGGGACAGGGAACACA.

This clone was seen only a few times. Each gene name is a mouse one. The DNA ends 4 residues before the CDR3 does, and the rest of the CDR3 is filled in from the germline J gene. The chain combines TRBV1 with TRBJ2-3, with 8 bases identical to TRBD2. The CDR3 is made up of 15 amino acids. Germline loops: CDR1 NSQYPW, CDR2 LRSPGD (reference sequence). The trim removed 5 bases at V and 0 bases at J, leaving 4 bases unmatched. The CDR3 loop reads CTCSSNWGSAETLYF. Incomplete CDR3 DNA: TGCACCTGCAGTTCCAACTGGGGGAGTGCAGAA.

As to this clone: Any gene name here is a mouse gene name. The read is 4 residues too short to cover the CDR3 end, so that end is filled in from the germline J gene. This chain links TRBV19 with TRBJ2-1; possible D gene TRBD1, 5 bases. In germline, CDR1 is FNHDT, CDR2 SITEND (reference sequence). The CDR3 contains 14 residues. V lost 2 bases to trimming and J lost 5 bases, with 11 bases between them. CDR3 sequence reads: CASSMPTENAEQFF. The part of the CDR3 DNA that was read is TGTGCCAGCAGTATGCCGACAGAAAATGCT.

As regards this clone: The germline and genes are mouse ones. The sequence runs out 4 residues before the end of the CDR3; the remainder is reconstructed from the germline J gene. Other DNA sequences in this specimen translate into the identical CDR3. V is TRBV19 and J is TRBJ2-4, with a tentative D call TRBD2 (5 bases). V lost 4 bases, J lost 0 bases, and 9 bases lay in between. Germline-derived CDR1 and CDR2 are FNHDT and SITEND (reference sequence). The CDR3 spans 14 residues. This CDR3 is CASSPLESQNTLYF. The sequenced part of the CDR3 DNA is TGTGCCAGCAGTCCACTGGAGAGTCAAAAC.

This clone has a handful of counts. Germline and genes: mouse. Sequencing ends 4 residues short of the CDR3 end; the germline J gene provides the rest. The chain carries TRBV1 and TRBJ1-4; 10 nucleotides match TRBD1. CDR1 and CDR2 from the germline V gene are NSQYPW and LRSPGD (reference sequence). The CDR3 runs 16 residues. CDR3 region: CTCSADRQGALERLFF. CDR3 DNA (partial): TGCACCTGCAGTGCAGATAGACAGGGGGCCCTCGAA.

This clone was observed a few times. TCRdb's protein sequence differs at residue 12 from the translated DNA; the protein presented here follows the DNA. Gene names follow the mouse nomenclature. The sequence runs out 3 residues before the end of the CDR3; the remainder is reconstructed from the germline J gene. This chain uses TRBV12-2 with TRBJ1-3, with a tentative D call TRBD1 (5 bases). The CDR3 extends over 15 amino acids. Germline V CDR1 and CDR2: SGHLS, HYDKME. The DNA read from the CDR3 is TGTGCCAGCTCTCTCGGGGGGGATTCTGGAGATACG. Its protein is CASSLGGDSGDT. The full CDR3 protein is CASSLGGDSGDTLYF.

This clone was observed at least ten times. All gene names here are mouse names. The read comes to an end 4 residues before the CDR3 does, leaving the germline J gene to fill in the end. This chain connects TRBV13-3 to TRBJ2-7; TRBD2 is a possible D gene (7 bases). In germline, CDR1 is NNHDY, CDR2 SYVADS. This CDR3 is 14 amino acids long. Partial CDR3 DNA: TGTGCCAGCAGTGACCCCTGGGGGCTATAT. Its translation: CASSDPWGLY. The whole CDR3 sequence is CASSDPWGLYEQYF.

This clone has at least ten counts. Here the gene names and germline are mouse. The covered CDR3 bases are TGTGCCAGCGGACGGACTGGGGGGAACTATGCT. Residues: CASGRTGGNYA. The full CDR3 sequence reads CASGRTGGNYAEQFF. The chain carries TRBV13-3 and TRBJ2-1, with 11 bases matching TRBD2. The CDR3 end is not reached by the read, which stops 4 residues before it; the germline J gene fills it in. Germline V lookup: CDR1 NNHDY, CDR2 SYVADS. The trim removed 7 bases at V and 1 base at J, leaving 4 bases unmatched. There are 15 residues in the CDR3.

This clone was seen a handful of times. Gene names follow the mouse nomenclature. The CDR3 end lies 4 residues beyond the end of the read and is filled in from the germline J gene. The genes are TRBV19 and TRBJ2-5; 8 bases are a match to TRBD2. V gave up 6 bases and J gave up 3 bases; unmatched junction bases: 6. CDR3 size: 14 residues. CDR1 is FNHDT, CDR2 SITEND, per germline (reference sequence). CDR3 DNA (partial): TGTGCCAGCACCCCGGGACTGGATCAAGAC. Translating it yields CASTPGLDQD. The full CDR3 protein reads CASTPGLDQDTQYF.

As concerns this clone: The genes are named according to mouse. The CDR3 goes on 4 residues after the read ends, and that part is filled in from the germline J gene. This chain joins TRBV13-3 and TRBJ1-1, with a tentative D call TRBD1 (6 bases). Between the trimmed V and J ends, which lost 6 bases and 0 bases, there was a span of 12 bases. CDR3 size: 14 residues. From germline, CDR1 is NNHDY and CDR2 SYVADS. The sequenced CDR3 bases are TGTGCCAGCACCGGGGACATTGCAAACACA. The encoded protein is CASTGDIANT. The entire CDR3 protein is CASTGDIANTEVFF.

Concerning this clone itself: Mouse gene names and germline throughout. The CDR3 is cut off 4 residues early in the read; its end comes from the germline J gene. The V gene is TRBV31, the J gene TRBJ1-2; the match to TRBD1 covers 9 bases. This CDR3 is built from 13 residues. The V gene end was trimmed by 5 bases and the J gene end by 4 bases; junction bases not matched to a gene: 5. Germline V CDR1 and CDR2: GKSSPN, SITVG. The chain's CDR3 is CAWDRTGASDYTF. CDR3 bases read: TGTGCCTGGGATCGGACAGGGGCCTCC.

This clone was seen only a few times. Gene names denote mouse genes. The read ends 4 residues early relative to the CDR3; the germline J gene fills the gap. The chain joins TRBV14 to TRBJ1-4; 10 nucleotides line up with TRBD1. Germline V gene data show CDR1 as SGHDT and CDR2 as FRDEAV. The V and J ends lost 0 bases and 5 bases, in that order; junction bases with no gene match: 1. The CDR3 consists of 15 residues. The CDR3 DNA, read in part, is TGTGCCAGCAGTTTCTGGGACAGGGGAAACGAA. Its protein product is CASSFWDRGNE. The full CDR3 protein reads CASSFWDRGNERLFF.

Many counts were recorded for this clone. The DNA translation disagrees with the TCRdb protein at residue 10, so the protein in this description comes from the DNA. The germline and genes are mouse ones. Read coverage stops 3 residues before the CDR3 terminus; the germline J gene supplies the remainder. This chain links TRBV13-3 with TRBJ1-6; D is unclear. TRBJ1-6 is an ORF for which the function is uncertain. V lost 6 bases and J 3 bases, leaving 7 bases between the germline ends. The CDR3 is made up of 13 amino acids. Germline V gene lookup returns CDR1 NNHDY and CDR2 SYVADS. The CDR3 bases that were read are TGTGCCAGCACCCAATTCTATAATTCGCCC. Amino acid sequence: CASTQFYNSP. The complete CDR3 sequence is CASTQFYNSPLYF.

This clone was observed a handful of times. Mouse germline and gene names are used. Read coverage stops 4 residues before the CDR3 terminus; the germline J gene supplies the remainder. The chain recombines TRBV14 with TRBJ2-7; 7 positions match TRBD1. The V gene end was trimmed by 5 bases and the J gene end by 2 bases; junction bases not matched to a gene: 7. Germline-derived CDR1 and CDR2 are SGHDT and FRDEAV. This CDR3 is built from 14 residues. CDR3 loop: CASSYPGQPYEQYF. The DNA read from the CDR3 is TGTGCCAGCAGCTATCCGGGACAGCCCTAT.

Notes on this clone: It is likely a read error: a sequence one base away is far more abundant. Gene labels here are mouse ones. The sequenced fragment ends 4 residues before the CDR3 boundary, so the rest is inferred from the germline J gene. The V gene is TRBV13-1, the J gene TRBJ1-2; tentatively, D is TRBD1 (6 bases). CDR1 and CDR2 (germline): NSHNY, SYGAGN. CDR3 length: 15 amino acids. Deletions cut 0 bases from V and 0 bases from J, with 9 bases between. Incomplete CDR3 DNA: TGTGCCAGCAGTGATGTGGAGGGGGCAAACTCC. It encodes CASSDVEGANS. The complete CDR3 sequence is CASSDVEGANSDYTF.

This clone has just a few counts. Genes here carry mouse names. The read terminates 4 residues before the CDR3 end, so the remaining end is supplied by the germline J gene. V gene TRBV13-3 combines with J gene TRBJ2-3; 7 bases agree with TRBD2. Germline CDR1 NNHDY, CDR2 SYVADS. The trim removed 3 bases at V and 0 bases at J, leaving 7 bases unmatched. The CDR3 is 16 amino acids. CDR3 DNA, as far as it was read: TGTGCCAGCAGTGTTGTCTGGGGGAGTAGTGCAGAA. This gives the protein CASSVVWGSSAE. The whole CDR3 protein reads CASSVVWGSSAETLYF.